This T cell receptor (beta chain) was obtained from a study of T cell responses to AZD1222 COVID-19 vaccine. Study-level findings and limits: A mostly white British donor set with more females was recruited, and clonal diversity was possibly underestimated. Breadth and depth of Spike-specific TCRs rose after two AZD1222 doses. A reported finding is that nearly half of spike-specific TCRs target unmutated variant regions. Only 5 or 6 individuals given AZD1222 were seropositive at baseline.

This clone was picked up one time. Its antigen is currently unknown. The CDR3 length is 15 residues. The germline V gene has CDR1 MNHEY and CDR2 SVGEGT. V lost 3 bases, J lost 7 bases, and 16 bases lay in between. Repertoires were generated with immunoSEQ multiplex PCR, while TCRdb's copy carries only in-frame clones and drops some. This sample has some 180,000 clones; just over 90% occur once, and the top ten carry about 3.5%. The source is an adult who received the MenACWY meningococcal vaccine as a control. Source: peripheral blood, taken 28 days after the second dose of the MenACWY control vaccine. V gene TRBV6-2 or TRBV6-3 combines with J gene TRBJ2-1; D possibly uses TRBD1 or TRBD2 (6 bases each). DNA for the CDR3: TGTGCCAGCAGTTATGGGGGGCGGGACGGAAATGAGCAGTTCTTC. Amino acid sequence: CASSYGGRDGNEQFF.